Presented here are 4 T cell receptor beta chains from one specimen sequenced in a study of immune evolution from preneoplasia to lung adenocarcinoma. Measured with immunoSEQ multiplex PCR; TCRdb has only the in-frame clones, and not every one. The table includes about 14,000 clones, 80% to 90% detected once. The sequenced material came from FFPE minimally invasive lung adenocarcinoma tissue. Receptor source: a person aged 65-85 years with lung adenocarcinoma.

This rearrangement joins TRBV9 to TRBJ1-2; D perhaps matches TRBD1 (6 bases). The length of the CDR3 is 14 residues. Germline V gene sequence: CDR1 SGDLS, CDR2 YYNGEE. V lost 1 base, J lost 3 bases, and 10 bases lay in between. The CDR3 nucleotides read TGTGCCAGCAGCGTACAGGGGTCTGACTATGGCTACACCTTC. Its translation: CASSVQGSDYGYTF.

By proportion, this clone is medium-sized. The V gene is TRBV6-5, the J gene TRBJ2-7, with 10 nucleotides matching TRBD1. The V gene's germline CDR1 is MNHEY and CDR2 SVGAGI. This CDR3 is built from 14 residues. The ends lost 10 bases at V and 6 bases at J; junction bases unmatched: 12. The CDR3 coding sequence is TGTGCCACCCAGGACGCGAGGACAGGGGGCGAGCAGTACTTC. Protein: CATQDARTGGEQYF.

This sequence joins TRBV9 and TRBJ2-2; D unresolved. Germline V gene data show CDR1 as SGDLS and CDR2 as YYNGEE. The CDR3 consists of 15 residues. The ends were cut back, 4 bases at V and 4 bases at J, with 14 bases in the middle. The CDR3 region is CASSPPNRVTGELFF. The DNA for the CDR3 is TGTGCCAGCAGCCCCCCCAACAGAGTCACCGGGGAGCTGTTTTTT.

The J gene is TRBJ1-5, the V gene TRBV19; 11 positions agree with TRBD1. The CDR3 runs to 15 residues. The V segment lost 7 bases and the J segment 6 bases; nucleotides outside the gene matches: 8. From germline, CDR1 is LNHDA and CDR2 SQIVND (reference sequence). The chain's CDR3 is CASNLEDRGPQPQHF. As DNA, the CDR3 is TGTGCCAGTAACCTTGAGGACAGGGGGCCTCAGCCCCAGCATTTT.